A single sample gave rise to the 24 T cell receptor beta chains below, sequenced in a study of blood T cell repertoires in COVID-19. Sequencing used immunoSEQ multiplex PCR; TCRdb keeps in-frame clones, though not all of them. The data contain about 400,000 clones, roughly nine tenths of them singletons. Sequencing was carried out using peripheral blood. These receptors all come from a middle-aged man with acute or convalescent COVID-19.

The genes are TRBV4-3 and TRBJ1-6; 7 nucleotides line up with TRBD1. The germline V gene encodes CDR1 LGHNA and CDR2 YSLEER. This CDR3 comprises 14 residues. Unmatched junction bases numbered 4, after V lost 4 bases and J lost 7 bases. As DNA, the CDR3 is TGCGCCAGCAGCCCGGGACAGCAAAATTCACCCCTCCACTTT. Its translation: CASSPGQQNSPLHF.

The chain is built from TRBV16 and TRBJ1-3, with 7 bases fitting TRBD1. Looked up from germline, CDR1 is KGHSY and CDR2 is FQNENV. With V trimmed by 1 base and J by 0 bases, 6 bases remained unmatched. The CDR3 has 17 residues. The chain's CDR3 is CASSQWQGGASGNTIYF. In DNA form, the CDR3 reads TGTGCCAGCAGCCAATGGCAAGGGGGCGCCTCTGGAAACACCATATATTTT.

The J gene is TRBJ1-5, the V gene TRBV12-5, with 10 bases matching TRBD1. The CDR3 sequence is 19 residues long. Germline loops: CDR1 LGHNT, CDR2 FRNRAP. J gave up 0 bases and V 4 bases, and 12 bases lay outside the gene matches. The CDR3 is CASGWAGTGDLYSNQPQHF. In DNA form, the CDR3 reads TGTGCTAGTGGTTGGGCCGGGACAGGGGACTTATATAGCAATCAGCCCCAGCATTTT.

This chain links TRBV2 with TRBJ2-7, with 7 bases identical to TRBD1. This CDR3 has 13 amino acids. The V and J ends lost 7 bases and 4 bases, in that order; junction bases with no gene match: 7. CDR1 SNHLY and CDR2 FYNNEI come from the germline V gene. The CDR3 is CASIGQEKYEQYF. The CDR3 DNA follows: TGTGCCAGCATTGGACAGGAGAAATACGAGCAGTACTTC.

The chain joins TRBV30 to TRBJ1-1; D gene ambiguous. The length of the CDR3 is 13 residues. Trimming removed 2 bases from V and 0 bases from J, with 7 bases in between. The germline V gene has CDR1 GTSNPN and CDR2 SVGIG (reference sequence). CDR3 sequence (DNA): TGTGCCTGGAGTCGGTCCATGAACACTGAAGCTTTCTTT. Its translation: CAWSRSMNTEAFF.

J is TRBJ2-2 and V is TRBV18; a possible D gene is TRBD2 (6 bases). Trimming removed 6 bases from V and 7 bases from J, with 15 bases in between. Germline V gene data show CDR1 as KGHSH and CDR2 as LQKENI. CDR3 length equals 14 residues. This CDR3 reads CASSMGLLLGELFF. The CDR3, as DNA: TGTGCCAGCTCGATGGGACTGTTACTCGGGGAGCTGTTTTTT.

V usage is TRBV28 and J usage is TRBJ2-5, with D uncertain. V was clipped by 2 bases and J by 0 bases, with 13 bases between them. The germline V gene has CDR1 MDHEN and CDR2 SYDVKM. The CDR3 spans 16 residues. CDR3 amino acids: CASSLERSLYQETQYF. CDR3 nucleotide sequence: TGTGCCAGCAGTTTAGAGCGCTCCCTGTACCAAGAGACCCAGTACTTC.

CDR3 residues: CASSQNRPRRGEKLFF. In nucleotides, the CDR3 is TGCGCCAGCAGCCAAAACCGACCCAGGAGGGGTGAAAAACTGTTTTTT. V gene TRBV4-3 combines with J gene TRBJ1-4; weak D call: TRBD1 (5 bases). The CDR3 is 16 amino acids. The V and J ends lost 2 bases and 7 bases respectively, with 17 bases between them. Germline V CDR1 and CDR2: LGHNA, YSLEER.

This chain uses TRBV5-1 with TRBJ2-1; TRBD1 matches at 8 bases. Per the germline V gene, CDR1 is SGHRS and CDR2 is YFSETQ. The trim removed 5 bases at V and 8 bases at J, leaving 9 bases unmatched. CDR3 size: 14 residues. The CDR3 bases are TGCGCCAGCAGATGGGGACAGGAGTACTATGAGCAGTTCTTC. It encodes CASRWGQEYYEQFF. Looking up the rest from reference TRBV5-1 and TRBJ2-1 gives the full variable domain: KAGVTQTPRYLIKTRGQQVTLSCSPISGHRSVSWYQQTPGQGLQFLFEYFSETQRNKGNFPGRFSGRQFSNSRSEMNVSTLELGDSALYLCASRWGQEYYEQFFGPGTRLTVL.

The CDR3 nucleotides are TGTGCCAGCAGGGCTGACTCTGGGGCCAACGTCCTGACTTTC. It encodes CASRADSGANVLTF. The chain couples TRBV28 to TRBJ2-6, with D unclear. Between the trimmed V and J ends, which lost 6 bases and 0 bases, there was a span of 6 bases. This CDR3 region has 14 residues. CDR1 and CDR2 (germline): MDHEN, SYDVKM. Drawing the rest from reference TRBV28 and TRBJ2-6, the complete variable domain is DVKVTQSSRYLVKRTGEKVFLECVQDMDHENMFWYRQDPGLGLRLIYFSYDVKMKEKGDIPEGYSVSREKKERFSLILESASTNQTSMYLCASRADSGANVLTFGAGSRLTVL.

CDR3 DNA sequence: TGTGCCAGCATGGGGGGGCGCGGGAGGGGGGAGCTGTTTTTT. As protein: CASMGGRGRGELFF. V is TRBV2 and J is TRBJ2-2, with 8 bases identical to TRBD2. Germline loops: CDR1 SNHLY, CDR2 FYNNEI. The CDR3 extends over 14 amino acids. V dropped 7 bases and J dropped 8; count of bases not matched to a gene: 9.

V usage is TRBV5-8 and J usage is TRBJ1-5; D is unresolved. Germline-derived CDR1 and CDR2 are SGHTS and YDEGEE. The CDR3 runs to 15 residues. Deletions cut 1 base from V and 4 bases from J, with 12 bases between. The CDR3 region has the DNA TGTGCCAGCAGCTTGTGGATGAGCGGGAATCAGCCCCAGCATTTT. This encodes CASSLWMSGNQPQHF.

V usage is TRBV5-4 and J usage is TRBJ2-1; D is perhaps TRBD2 (6 bases). The V and J ends lost 0 bases and 9 bases respectively, with 16 bases between them. Germline CDR1 reads SGHNT; CDR2 reads YYREEE (reference sequence). This CDR3 is built from 15 residues. The CDR3 reads CASSLGSGGLGEQFF. CDR3 bases: TGTGCCAGCAGCTTGGGGTCAGGAGGGTTAGGTGAGCAGTTCTTC.

The V gene is TRBV5-4, the J gene TRBJ1-3; D gene ambiguous. The germline gives CDR1 SGHNT, CDR2 YYREEE (reference sequence). Deletions cut 0 bases from V and 4 bases from J, with 11 bases between. The CDR3 is 15 amino acids. CDR3 DNA: TGTGCCAGCAGCTTGGCGGCTTCGGGGGGAAACACCATATATTTT. It specifies CASSLAASGGNTIYF.

The CDR3 DNA reads as TGTGCCAGTAGTAGACAACGCCAAGAGACCCAGTACTTC. It specifies CASSRQRQETQYF. V usage is TRBV19 and J usage is TRBJ2-5; no clear D gene. Looked up from germline, CDR1 is LNHDA and CDR2 is SQIVND (reference sequence). Trimming stripped 4 bases from V and 1 base from J, with 7 bases between. This CDR3 region has 13 residues.

The chain carries TRBV6-5 and TRBJ2-7; 10 bases agree with TRBD2. V gave up 6 bases and J gave up 1 base; unmatched junction bases: 6. CDR3 size: 15 residues. From germline, CDR1 is MNHEY and CDR2 SVGAGI. The DNA of the CDR3 is TGTGCCAGCAGCCCAGGACTAGCGGTATCCTACGAGCAGTACTTC. Encoded protein: CASSPGLAVSYEQYF.

The gene calls are TRBV9 and TRBJ1-2; TRBD1 matches 11 bases. Germline CDR1 is SGDLS and CDR2 is YYNGEE. Trimming at V came to 0 bases and at J to 7 bases, leaving 8 bases not matched to a gene. This CDR3 is 16 amino acids long. CDR3 DNA: TGTGCCAGCAGCGTAGGGGCGGGACAGGGGGAAGGTGGCTACACCTTC. Its protein is CASSVGAGQGEGGYTF.

The chain employs TRBV3-1 (or the pseudogene TRBV3-2) and TRBJ2-5; D ambiguous. V was cut by 4 bases and J by 5 bases, with 8 bases left in between. Germline V CDR1 and CDR2: LGHDT, YNNKEL (reference sequence). The CDR3 sequence is 12 residues long. Here the CDR3 reads CASSLVRETQYF. CDR3 DNA: TGTGCCAGCAGCCTAGTCCGGGAGACCCAGTACTTC.

This clone was observed a few times. V usage is TRBV29-1 and J usage is TRBJ2-5, with 7 bases aligning to TRBD1. The CDR3 totals 12 residues. Trimming removed 6 bases from V and 5 bases from J; junction bases left unmatched: 6. Germline CDR1 and CDR2: SQVTM and ANQGSEA. CDR3 nucleotide sequence: TGCAGCGTAGAACAGGGGAAGGAGACCCAGTACTTC. It specifies CSVEQGKETQYF.

The rearrangement uses TRBV5-1 and TRBJ2-5; possible D gene TRBD2, 6 bases. V was clipped by 3 bases and J by 5 bases, with 17 bases between them. This CDR3 is 15 amino acids long. Germline V gene sequence: CDR1 SGHRS, CDR2 YFSETQ. DNA for the CDR3: TGCGCCAGCAGCTACTCTGGAGGGTTGGTCGAGACCCAGTACTTC. It is translated as CASSYSGGLVETQYF.

The genes are TRBV4-2 and TRBJ2-1; 10 nucleotides align to TRBD2. J lost 4 bases, V lost 2 bases, and 5 bases had no gene match. The CDR3 is 16 amino acids. Germline CDR1 and CDR2: LGHNA and YNFKEQ. CDR3 nucleotide sequence: TGTGCCAGCAGCCAACAAGCGGGAGGGGGGTACAATGAGCAGTTCTTC. Its protein is CASSQQAGGGYNEQFF.

The chain couples TRBV18 to TRBJ2-3, with TRBD1 identical over 7 bases. Germline V gives CDR1 KGHSH, CDR2 LQKENI. This CDR3 has 15 residues. The trim removed 4 bases at V and 5 bases at J, leaving 9 bases unmatched. CDR3 loop: CASSLLRQGGDTQYF. The DNA of the CDR3 is TGTGCCAGCTCACTACTGAGACAGGGTGGAGATACGCAGTATTTT.

The J gene is TRBJ2-7, the V gene TRBV12-3 or TRBV12-4, with 8 nucleotides matching TRBD1. V shed 6 bases, J shed 4 bases, and the junction held 5 bases outside the gene matches. CDR3 length: 13 amino acids. The CDR3 region is CASRKGQGYEQYF. The DNA of the CDR3 is TGTGCCAGCAGAAAAGGACAGGGTTACGAGCAGTACTTC.

This chain joins TRBV5-5 and TRBJ2-7; 7 bases align to TRBD2. Per germline, CDR1 SGHKS and CDR2 YYEKEE (reference sequence). This CDR3 region has 11 residues. After removal of 0 bases from V and 9 bases from J, the junction contained 0 bases not matched to a gene. DNA of the CDR3: TGTGCCAGCAGCTTGGCGGGGGGGCAGTACTTC. This sequence encodes CASSLAGGQYF.